This T cell receptor (beta chain) appears in the sequencing data of a study of blood T cell repertoires in COVID-19. Trimming stripped 5 bases from V and 8 bases from J, with 10 bases between. The CDR3 contains 12 residues. Libraries were prepared by immunoSEQ multiplex PCR; TCRdb keeps only in-frame clonotypes and omits some of them. The sample yields fewer than 300,000 clones, about nine tenths seen once. This TCR was recovered from a person aged 18-35 years with COVID-19, enrolled during active disease. Sequencing input: peripheral blood. This chain links TRBV12-3 or TRBV12-4 with TRBJ2-1; D is ambiguous. DNA for the CDR3: TGTGCCAGCAGTCCCAGCAGGCATGAGCAGTTCTTC. This sequence encodes CASSPSRHEQFF.